A single sample gave rise to the 12 T cell receptor beta chains below, sequenced in a study of T cell responses to AZD1222 COVID-19 vaccine. Assay: immunoSEQ multiplex PCR; the TCRdb copy retains only in-frame clones and omits some. The repertoire holds some 190,000 clones, 80% to 95% seen once, with less than 2.5% in the top ten. Source: peripheral blood, taken 28 days after the second AZD1222 dose. These receptors were taken from an adult who received the AZD1222 COVID-19 vaccine.

The sample holds one count of this clone. The chain combines TRBV18 with TRBJ1-2; D perhaps matches TRBD1 (6 bases). CDR3 length: 16 residues. Trimming took 2 bases from V and 4 from J, leaving 17 bases between them. The V gene's germline CDR1 is KGHSH and CDR2 LQKENI. The CDR3, as DNA: TGTGCCAGCTCACCAGAGAGACAGGCTTATAGCTATGGCTACACCTTC. Amino acid sequence: CASSPERQAYSYGYTF.

The genes are TRBV28 and TRBJ1-6; D gene unclear. Trimming shortened V by 5 bases and J by 4 bases, and 12 bases separated the two germline ends. The CDR3 spans 15 residues. CDR1 is MDHEN and CDR2 is SYDVKM in the germline V gene. This CDR3 reads CASSPRQWYNSPLHF. CDR3 nucleotide sequence: TGTGCCAGCAGTCCTCGTCAGTGGTATAATTCACCCCTCCACTTT.

J is TRBJ2-7 and V is TRBV5-1; D may be TRBD1 (7 bases). Germline V gene sequence: CDR1 SGHRS, CDR2 YFSETQ. The CDR3 is made up of 14 amino acids. V gave up 2 bases and J gave up 6 bases, with 15 bases separating them. The CDR3 DNA follows: TGCGCCAGCAGCTTCGACAGGGAGGTAGGCGAGCAGTACTTC. This gives the protein CASSFDREVGEQYF.

In the case of this clone: Germline is not matched at one junction end, which may reflect a read error. The gene calls are TRBV20-1 and TRBJ2-5; the D gene is possibly TRBD1 (5 bases). Germline loops: CDR1 DFQATT, CDR2 SNEGSKA (reference sequence). The CDR3 is 11 amino acids. CDR3 residues: CSARDGRAVHF. The CDR3 nucleotides read TGCAGTGCTAGAGATGGCAGGGCTGTACACTTC.

The chain employs TRBV20-1 and TRBJ2-5, with D tentatively TRBD2 (6 bases). V was pared by 3 bases and J by 3 bases, with 14 bases between. The CDR3 totals 14 residues. The V gene's germline CDR1 is DFQATT and CDR2 SNEGSKA (reference sequence). The CDR3 region is CSASRGTLEETQYF. The CDR3 DNA is TGCAGTGCTAGTCGGGGGACTCTAGAAGAGACCCAGTACTTC.

V and J are TRBV5-1 and TRBJ2-3; 7 bases are shared with TRBD1. Germline-derived CDR1 and CDR2 are SGHRS and YFSETQ. V was clipped by 3 bases and J by 6 bases; unmatched bases: 7. This CDR3 comprises 14 residues. CDR3 residues: CASSSDRVLDTQYF. CDR3 sequence (DNA): TGCGCCAGCAGCTCAGACAGGGTGCTGGATACGCAGTATTTT. The entire variable domain, with the rest obtained from reference TRBV5-1 and TRBJ2-3, is as follows: KAGVTQTPRYLIKTRGQQVTLSCSPISGHRSVSWYQQTPGQGLQFLFEYFSETQRNKGNFPGRFSGRQFSNSRSEMNVSTLELGDSALYLCASSSDRVLDTQYFGPGTRLTVL.

The chain joins TRBV9 to TRBJ1-4; D perhaps matches TRBD1 (5 bases). The V gene lost 4 bases and the J gene lost 10 bases, with 14 bases spanning the gap. The length of the CDR3 is 13 residues. Germline values: CDR1 SGDLS, CDR2 YYNGEE. CDR3 protein: CASSPWIGGKLFF. CDR3 sequence (DNA): TGTGCCAGCAGCCCTTGGATCGGGGGAAAACTGTTTTTT.

The V call is TRBV29-1, the J call TRBJ1-1; no clear D. Trimming took 6 bases from V and 2 from J, leaving 7 bases between them. CDR1 is SQVTM and CDR2 is ANQGSEA in the germline V gene. The CDR3 length is 11 residues. CDR3 sequence (DNA): TGCAGCGTCTTGACAAACACTGAAGCTTTCTTT. It codes for CSVLTNTEAFF.

The chain couples TRBV27 to TRBJ2-5; D call uncertain. V was cut by 3 bases and J by 1 base, with 6 bases left in between. Per germline, CDR1 MNHEY and CDR2 SMNVEV (reference sequence). The CDR3 covers 13 residues. The CDR3 DNA reads as TGTGCCAGCAGTTTCTCGGCCCAAGAGACCCAGTACTTC. Protein sequence: CASSFSAQETQYF.

J is TRBJ1-3 and V is TRBV9; D unclear. V lost 0 bases to trimming and J lost 4 bases, with 5 bases between them. The CDR3 length is 13 residues. CDR1 is SGDLS and CDR2 is YYNGEE in the germline V gene. For the CDR3, the DNA is TGTGCCAGCAGCGTAGGGGGAGGAAACACCATATATTTT. This encodes CASSVGGGNTIYF.

The gene calls are TRBV10-1 and TRBJ2-7; TRBD1 aligns across 9 bases. The CDR3 totals 14 residues. Germline values: CDR1 WNHNN, CDR2 SYGVQD (reference sequence). V lost 2 bases and J lost 10; bases outside the gene matches: 9. CDR3 nucleotides: TGCGCCAGCAGTGAGGAAGGGACAGGGATGCAACAGTACTTC. This encodes CASSEEGTGMQQYF.

This rearrangement joins TRBV19 to TRBJ1-1; weak D call: TRBD1 (5 bases). Germline V CDR1 and CDR2: LNHDA, SQIVND (reference sequence). Trimming stripped 3 bases from V and 5 bases from J, with 19 bases between. The CDR3 is 16 residues long. The CDR3 protein is CASSIGTGLPGTEAFF. Here the CDR3 DNA reads TGTGCCAGTAGTATTGGGACTGGGCTACCTGGGACTGAAGCTTTCTTT.